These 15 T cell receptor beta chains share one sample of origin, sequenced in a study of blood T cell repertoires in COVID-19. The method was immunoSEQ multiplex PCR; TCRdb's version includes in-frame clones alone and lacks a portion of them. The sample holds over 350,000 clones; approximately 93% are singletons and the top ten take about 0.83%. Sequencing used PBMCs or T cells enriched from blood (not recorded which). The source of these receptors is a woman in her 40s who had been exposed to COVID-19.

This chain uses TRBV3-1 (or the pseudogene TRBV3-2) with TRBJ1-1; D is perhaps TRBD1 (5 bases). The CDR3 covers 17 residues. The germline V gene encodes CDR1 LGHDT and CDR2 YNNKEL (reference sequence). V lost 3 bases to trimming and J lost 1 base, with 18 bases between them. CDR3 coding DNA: TGTGCCAGCAGCCAGTATGCCCAAAGGGGTCCGAACACTGAAGCTTTCTTT. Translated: CASSQYAQRGPNTEAFF.

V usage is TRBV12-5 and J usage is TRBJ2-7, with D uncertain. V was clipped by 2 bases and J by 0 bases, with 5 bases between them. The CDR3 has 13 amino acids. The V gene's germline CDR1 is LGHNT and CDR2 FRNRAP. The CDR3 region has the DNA TGTGCTAGTGGTTTGACAGACTCCTACGAGCAGTACTTC. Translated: CASGLTDSYEQYF.

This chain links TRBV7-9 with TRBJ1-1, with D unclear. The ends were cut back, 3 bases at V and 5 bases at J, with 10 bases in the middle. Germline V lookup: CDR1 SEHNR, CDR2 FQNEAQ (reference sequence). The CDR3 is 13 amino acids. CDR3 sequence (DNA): TGTGCCAGCAGCTTCTCGGAGTTAACTGAAGCTTTCTTT. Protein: CASSFSELTEAFF.

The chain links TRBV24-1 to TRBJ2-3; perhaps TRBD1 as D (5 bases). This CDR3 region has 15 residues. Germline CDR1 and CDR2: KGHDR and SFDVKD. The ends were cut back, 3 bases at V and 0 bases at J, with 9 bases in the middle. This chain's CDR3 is CATSDPTVSTDTQYF. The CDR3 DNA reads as TGTGCCACCAGTGATCCGACAGTTAGCACAGATACGCAGTATTTT.

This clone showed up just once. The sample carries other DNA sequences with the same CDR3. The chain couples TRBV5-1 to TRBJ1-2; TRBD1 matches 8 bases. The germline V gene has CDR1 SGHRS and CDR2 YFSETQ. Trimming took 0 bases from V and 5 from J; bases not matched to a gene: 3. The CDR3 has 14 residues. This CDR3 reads CASSLDRGRYGYTF. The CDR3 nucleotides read TGCGCCAGCAGCTTGGACAGGGGGAGGTATGGCTACACCTTC. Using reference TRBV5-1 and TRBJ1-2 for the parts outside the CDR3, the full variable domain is KAGVTQTPRYLIKTRGQQVTLSCSPISGHRSVSWYQQTPGQGLQFLFEYFSETQRNKGNFPGRFSGRQFSNSRSEMNVSTLELGDSALYLCASSLDRGRYGYTFGSGTRLTVV.

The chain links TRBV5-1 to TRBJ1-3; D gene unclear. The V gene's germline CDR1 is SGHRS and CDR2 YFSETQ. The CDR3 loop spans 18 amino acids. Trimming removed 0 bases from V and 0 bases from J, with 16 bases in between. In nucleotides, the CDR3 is TGCGCCAGCAGCTTGGTCATCAGTAATCCAGTCTCTGGAAACACCATATATTTT. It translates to CASSLVISNPVSGNTIYF.

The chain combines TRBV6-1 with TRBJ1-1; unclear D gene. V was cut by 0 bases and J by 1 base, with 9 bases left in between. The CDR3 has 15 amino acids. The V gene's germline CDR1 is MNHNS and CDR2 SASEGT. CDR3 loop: CASSEAGGGNTEAFF. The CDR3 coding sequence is TGTGCCAGCAGTGAAGCGGGAGGTGGGAACACTGAAGCTTTCTTT.

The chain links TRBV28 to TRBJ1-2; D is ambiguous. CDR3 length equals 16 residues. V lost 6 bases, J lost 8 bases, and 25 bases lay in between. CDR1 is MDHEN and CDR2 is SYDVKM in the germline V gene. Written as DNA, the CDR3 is TGTGCCAGCAGATACGGCCTCGGAGGGCCTAGAGGCGGCTACACCTTC. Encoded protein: CASRYGLGGPRGGYTF.

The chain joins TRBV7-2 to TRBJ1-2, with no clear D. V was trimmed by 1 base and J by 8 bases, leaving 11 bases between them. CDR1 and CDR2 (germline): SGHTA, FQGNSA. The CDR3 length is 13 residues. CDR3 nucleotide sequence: TGTGCCAGCAGCTTAGTTTCGGGTCGGGGCTACACCTTC. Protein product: CASSLVSGRGYTF.

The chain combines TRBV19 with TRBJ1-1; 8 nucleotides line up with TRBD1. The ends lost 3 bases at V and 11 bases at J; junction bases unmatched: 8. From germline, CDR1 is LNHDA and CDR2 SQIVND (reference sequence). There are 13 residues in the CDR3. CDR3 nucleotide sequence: TGTGCCAGTAGTATTGGGTCGACAGGGGAGGCTTTCTTT. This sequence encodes CASSIGSTGEAFF.

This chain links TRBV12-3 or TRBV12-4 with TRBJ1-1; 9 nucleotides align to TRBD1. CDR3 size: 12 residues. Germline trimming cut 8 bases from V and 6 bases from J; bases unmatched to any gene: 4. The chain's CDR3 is CASGTGFAEAFF. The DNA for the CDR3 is TGTGCCAGCGGGACAGGGTTCGCTGAAGCTTTCTTT.

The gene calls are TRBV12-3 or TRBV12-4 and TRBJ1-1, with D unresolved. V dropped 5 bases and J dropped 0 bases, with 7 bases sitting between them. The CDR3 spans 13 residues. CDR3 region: CASSAGVNTEAFF. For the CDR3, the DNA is TGTGCCAGCAGTGCCGGGGTGAACACTGAAGCTTTCTTT.

The CDR3 loop reads CASGLDLGLNYGYTF. The CDR3 nucleotides read TGTGCTAGTGGTTTGGATCTGGGCCTTAACTATGGCTACACCTTC. This chain joins TRBV12-5 and TRBJ1-2; D remains unclear. V was cut by 1 base and J by 1 base, with 10 bases left in between. The CDR3 loop spans 15 amino acids. Germline V gene sequence: CDR1 LGHNT, CDR2 FRNRAP.

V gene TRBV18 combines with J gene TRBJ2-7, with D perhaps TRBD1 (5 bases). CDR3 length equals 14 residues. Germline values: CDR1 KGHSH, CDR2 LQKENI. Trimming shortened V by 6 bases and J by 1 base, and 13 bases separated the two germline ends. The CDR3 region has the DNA TGTGCCAGCTCTCTTGGGGCAGGTTCCTACGAGCAGTACTTC. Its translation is CASSLGAGSYEQYF.

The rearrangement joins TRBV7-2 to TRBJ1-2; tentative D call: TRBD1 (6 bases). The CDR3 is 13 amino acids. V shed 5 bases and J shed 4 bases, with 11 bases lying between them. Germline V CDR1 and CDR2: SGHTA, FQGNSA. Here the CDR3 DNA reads TGTGCCAGCAGCCCGGGGACAAGCTATGGCTACACCTTC. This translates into CASSPGTSYGYTF. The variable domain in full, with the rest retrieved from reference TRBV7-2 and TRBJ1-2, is GAGVSQSPSNKVTEKGKDVELRCDPISGHTALYWYRQSLGQGLEFLIYFQGNSAPDKSGLPSDRFSAERTGGSVSTLTIQRTQQEDSAVYLCASSPGTSYGYTFGSGTRLTVV.